This is a list of T cell receptor beta chains from one sample in a study of cytomegalovirus exposure and HLA in healthy donors. Clones were sequenced by immunoSEQ multiplex PCR, and TCRdb holds only the in-frame ones, with some missing. The data contain about 98,000 clones, less than 90% of them seen just once; the ten biggest clones take up 2.6%. Specimen: PBMCs. The source is a man aged 35-49 years in good health and CMV-seronegative. The CDR3 runs from the conserved cysteine through the conserved F or W. The order of the fields is D gene, V gene, clone size, J gene, CDR3 protein, CDR3 DNA. The D gene is left open where the match is weak. Not all rows give a size; the values are once, few, many and, for expanded clones, a class.

>TRBD2|TRBV19|.|TRBJ2-5
CATRASGGQETQYF
TGTGCCACCAGAGCCAGCGGGGGGCAAGAGACCCAGTACTTC
>.|TRBV10-3|.|TRBJ1-3
CATRTPRRAYGNTIYF
TGTGCCACCCGCACCCCACGGAGGGCTTATGGAAACACCATATATTTT
>TRBD2|TRBV7-2|.|TRBJ2-1
CASSLAITSVTEQFF
TGTGCCAGCAGCTTAGCAATCACTAGCGTCACTGAGCAGTTCTTC
>TRBD1|TRBV19|.|TRBJ1-5
CASTTTGGHNSNQPQHF
TGTGCCAGTACCACAACAGGGGGCCACAATAGCAATCAGCCCCAGCATTTT
>TRBD1|TRBV11-3|.|TRBJ2-7
CASSFTGAEQYF
TGTGCCAGCAGCTTTACAGGGGCCGAGCAGTACTTC
>TRBD1|TRBV4-3|.|TRBJ1-2
CASSGGTAELYGYTF
TGCGCCAGCAGCGGGGGGACAGCGGAACTCTATGGCTACACCTTC
>.|TRBV21-1|.|TRBJ1-2
CASSKVGDRGHFGYTF
TGTGCCAGCAGCAAAGTTGGAGACAGGGGGCACTTTGGCTACACCTTC
>.|TRBV5-4|.|TRBJ2-1
CASSSGGSSYNEQFF
TGTGCCAGCAGTTCCGGGGGATCCTCCTACAATGAGCAGTTCTTC
>TRBD1|TRBV6-1|once|TRBJ2-7
CASTADRFSYEQYF
TGTGCCAGCACCGCGGACAGGTTCTCCTACGAGCAGTACTTC
>TRBD2|TRBV7-8|.|TRBJ2-5
CASSLVKTSGGGQETQYF
TGTGCCAGCAGCTTAGTGAAGACTAGCGGGGGTGGGCAAGAGACCCAGTACTTC
>TRBD2|TRBV13|few|TRBJ2-3
CASSSVSSGRSTDTQYF
TGTGCCAGCAGCTCTGTGTCTAGCGGCCGGAGCACAGATACGCAGTATTTT
>.|TRBV5-1|.|TRBJ2-7
CASSLVSGLTYEQYF
TGCGCCAGCAGCTTGGTCAGCGGGCTAACCTACGAGCAGTACTTC
>TRBD2|TRBV4-1|.|TRBJ2-7
CASSQAPLAGGTYEQYF
TGCGCCAGCAGCCAAGCGCCCCTAGCGGGGGGGACCTACGAGCAGTACTTC
>.|TRBV11-2|.|TRBJ1-3
CASSPSGNTIYF
TGTGCCAGCAGCCCGTCCGGAAACACCATATATTTT
>.|TRBV7-9|.|TRBJ2-1
CASSSGQNNEQFF
TGTGCCAGCAGCTCAGGACAGAACAATGAGCAGTTCTTC
>TRBD1|TRBV27|.|TRBJ1-1
CASSLSGDRASEAFF
TGTGCCAGCAGTTTATCGGGGGACAGGGCTTCTGAAGCTTTCTTT
>TRBD1|TRBV5-1|.|TRBJ2-5
CASSPGDRDQETQYF
TGCGCCAGCAGCCCAGGGGACAGGGATCAAGAGACCCAGTACTTC
>.|TRBV5-1|.|TRBJ2-6
CASSPRTSGANVLTF
TGCGCCAGCAGCCCGCGCACCTCTGGGGCCAACGTCCTGACTTTC
>.|TRBV4-1|.|TRBJ2-3
CASSQTLQGTQYF
TGCGCCAGCAGCCAAACCTTACAGGGTACGCAGTATTTT
>TRBD1|TRBV5-1|once|TRBJ2-7
CASSPGQGGSRREQYF
TGCGCCAGCAGCCCCGGACAGGGTGGGAGTCGACGCGAGCAGTACTTC
>TRBD2|TRBV5-6|.|TRBJ2-5
CASSLGDNGREETQYF
TGTGCCAGCAGCTTGGGAGACAATGGGAGGGAAGAGACCCAGTACTTC
>TRBD1|TRBV7-7|.|TRBJ2-1
CASSPGTGYNEQFF
TGTGCTAGCAGCCCAGGGACAGGCTACAATGAGCAGTTCTTC
>TRBD2|TRBV2|.|TRBJ2-7
CASSEASGGYEQYF
TGTGCCAGCAGTGAAGCTAGCGGGGGTTACGAGCAGTACTTC
>.|TRBV9|.|TRBJ2-7
CASSPASYHDEQYF
TGTGCCAGCAGCCCCGCCAGTTACCACGATGAGCAGTACTTC
>TRBD2|TRBV30|.|TRBJ2-5
CAWSVGGETQYF
TGTGCCTGGAGTGTCGGGGGGGAGACCCAGTACTTC
>TRBD1|TRBV12-5|.|TRBJ1-5
CASGWTLQGENSNQPQHF
TGTGCTAGTGGTTGGACTTTACAGGGGGAAAATAGCAATCAGCCCCAGCATTTT
>.|TRBV2|.|TRBJ1-5
CASNSRWRGGAQHF
TGTGCCAGTAATTCCCGTTGGAGGGGGGGGGCCCAGCATTTT
>.|TRBV6-6|.|TRBJ2-1
CASSYQTSSYNEQFF
TGTGCCAGCAGTTACCAGACTAGCTCCTACAATGAGCAGTTCTTC
>.|TRBV30|.|TRBJ1-1
CAWSTGVRVNTEAFF
TGTGCCTGGAGTACCGGGGTGCGTGTGAACACTGAAGCTTTCTTT
>TRBD1|TRBV10-3|.|TRBJ1-5
CAIRPGTGADQPQHF
TGTGCCATCAGACCCGGGACAGGGGCGGATCAGCCCCAGCATTTT
>.|TRBV12-5|once|TRBJ2-1
CASGLYLEQFF
TGTGCTAGTGGTTTGTACTTGGAGCAGTTCTTC
>.|TRBV18|.|TRBJ2-7
CASSPSDTFYEQYF
TGTGCCAGCTCACCCTCGGACACCTTCTACGAGCAGTACTTC
>.|TRBV10-2|.|TRBJ2-5
CAAAPQGKETQYF
TGCGCCGCAGCCCCTCAGGGTAAAGAGACCCAGTACTTC
>.|TRBV7-2|.|TRBJ2-7
CASSRRGLSYEQYF
TGTGCCAGCAGCCGGAGGGGACTCTCCTACGAGCAGTACTTC
>.|TRBV7-9|.|TRBJ1-6
CASSLSGVHNSPLHF
TGTGCCAGCAGCTTAAGCGGGGTCCATAATTCACCCCTCCACTTT
>TRBD1|TRBV9|few|TRBJ1-4
CASSVRTGEGEKLFF
TGTGCCAGCAGCGTCCGGACAGGGGAGGGTGAAAAACTGTTTTTT
>TRBD2|TRBV5-1|.|TRBJ2-1
CASSRTSGGPSYNEQFF
TGCGCCAGCAGCAGGACTAGCGGGGGGCCAAGCTACAATGAGCAGTTCTTC
>.|TRBV12-5|.|TRBJ2-3
CASGRFPGRGNPDTQYF
TGTGCTAGTGGACGATTTCCTGGGCGGGGTAATCCAGATACGCAGTATTTT
>.|TRBV7-6|.|TRBJ1-5
CASSPWGGGESNQPQHF
TGTGCCAGCAGCCCCTGGGGTGGGGGGGAGAGCAATCAGCCCCAGCATTTT
>TRBD1|TRBV7-2|.|TRBJ1-4
CASRPDRDNEKLFF
TGTGCCAGCAGGCCGGACAGGGACAATGAAAAACTGTTTTTT
>.|TRBV11-2|.|TRBJ2-7
CASSLGREQYF
TGTGCCAGCAGCTTAGGTCGCGAGCAGTACTTC
>.|TRBV5-1|once|TRBJ2-7
CASSLEDSYEQYF
TGCGCCAGCAGCTTGGAGGACAGCTACGAGCAGTACTTC
>.|TRBV6-1|few|TRBJ1-2
CASARVRTDIYGYTF
TGTGCCAGCGCGAGGGTACGGACAGACATCTATGGCTACACCTTC
>TRBD1|TRBV7-9|.|TRBJ2-5
CASSLTGNVQETQYF
TGTGCCAGCAGCCTGACAGGGAACGTGCAAGAGACCCAGTACTTC
>TRBD2|TRBV4-1|.|TRBJ2-1
CASSQDPRPGGVINEQFF
TGCGCCAGCAGCCAAGATCCCCGCCCGGGGGGGGTTATCAATGAGCAGTTCTTC
>TRBD1|TRBV19|.|TRBJ2-1
CASSLNRDRTYNEQFF
TGTGCCAGTAGTTTGAACCGGGACAGGACCTACAATGAGCAGTTCTTC
>.|TRBV5-4|.|TRBJ2-7
CASSPTGTSSYEQYF
TGTGCCAGCAGCCCCACCGGGACTTCCTCCTACGAGCAGTACTTC
>TRBD1|TRBV6-5|.|TRBJ1-1
CASSFLGGADTEAFF
TGTGCCAGCAGTTTCTTAGGGGGCGCGGACACTGAAGCTTTCTTT
>.|TRBV18|.|TRBJ1-1
CASSLRGDTEAFF
TGTGCCAGCTCACTCAGGGGAGACACTGAAGCTTTCTTT
>.|TRBV7-9|.|TRBJ1-1
CSISSGSSKNTEAFF
TGTTCCATTTCGAGCGGGTCCTCAAAGAACACTGAAGCTTTCTTT
>.|TRBV7-9|.|TRBJ1-1
CASSLVQGPMNTEAFF
TGTGCCAGCAGCTTAGTACAGGGCCCAATGAACACTGAAGCTTTCTTT
>TRBD1|TRBV4-3|.|TRBJ1-2
CASSQDPIARGRGQEGYTF
TGCGCCAGCAGCCAAGATCCGATAGCTAGGGGCAGGGGGCAGGAAGGCTACACCTTC
>.|TRBV4-1|.|TRBJ2-7
CASSSPGIGDPYEQYF
TGCGCCAGCAGCTCCCCGGGGATAGGAGACCCCTACGAGCAGTACTTC
>TRBD1|TRBV5-1|.|TRBJ1-1
CASSWTGQNTEAFF
TGCGCCAGCAGCTGGACAGGACAGAACACTGAAGCTTTCTTT
>.|TRBV7-9|once|TRBJ2-7
CASTRGGPLLIEQYF
TGTGCCAGCACCAGAGGGGGTCCTCTTCTAATTGAGCAGTACTTC
>.|TRBV27|.|TRBJ2-7
CASSHPSQGLPEQYF
TGTGCCAGCAGTCACCCCAGTCAGGGGCTGCCCGAGCAGTACTTC
>.|TRBV12-2|once|TRBJ1-1
CAGRLAQGRAFF
TGTGCAGGTCGCTTAGCGCAGGGGCGGGCTTTCTTT